Following are 18 T cell receptor beta chains from one sample sequenced in a study of T-cell reconstitution after alpha-beta-depleted transplantation in children. Unique molecular identifiers tagged the TCRbeta library. In TCRdb, the PCR reads were re-called with MiXCR into one record per CDR3 protein. Of some 490,000 distinct CDR3 sequences listed, around 12% are singletons. This specimen consisted of PBMCs from the stem cell graft donor, obtained from the stem cell graft. The origin of the receptors is a human donor who donated a stem cell graft to a child with combined immunodeficiency.

This clonotype occurred a few times. CDR3 DNA: TGTGCCAGCAGCAAGGACGGTTTCGGGGAGACCCAGTACTTC. This codes for CASSKDGFGETQYF. The rearrangement links TRBV5-4 to TRBJ2-5; D ambiguous. Germline CDR1 reads SGHNT; CDR2 reads YYREEE (reference sequence). Trimming shortened V by 4 bases and J by 5 bases, and 15 bases separated the two germline ends. CDR3 length equals 14 residues.

The rearrangement joins TRBV6-2 or TRBV6-3 to TRBJ2-5, with D hard to call. Germline lookup yields CDR1 MNHEY and CDR2 SVGEGT. The V end lost 2 bases, the J end lost 2 bases, and 15 bases lay between the germline ends. The CDR3 is made up of 16 amino acids. The CDR3 sequence: CASSYDLGRGQETQYF. CDR3 bases: TGTGCCAGCAGTTACGACCTCGGAAGAGGACAAGAGACCCAGTACTTC.

This clonotype was found many times. V is TRBV4-3 and J is TRBJ2-2; TRBD2 might be the D (6 bases). Looked up from germline, CDR1 is LGHNA and CDR2 is YSLEER. Trimming cost V 3 bases and J 1 base, with 9 bases left between them. The CDR3 has 15 residues. Here the CDR3 DNA reads TGCGCCAGCAGCCAGGCTAGCGAGAACACCGGGGAGCTGTTTTTT. Its translation is CASSQASENTGELFF.

This clonotype turned up a few times. The rearrangement links TRBV10-3 to TRBJ2-1; a weak D match, TRBD1 (6 bases). CDR3 size: 14 residues. CDR1 is ENHRY, CDR2 SYGVKD, per germline. V was shortened by 2 bases and J by 6 bases, with 11 bases between the two germline ends. CDR3 sequence: CAISEQGTGNEQFF. The CDR3 DNA is TGTGCCATCAGTGAGCAGGGGACGGGCAATGAGCAGTTCTTC.

The rearrangement joins TRBV4-3 to TRBJ2-2, with 11 positions matching TRBD2. With V trimmed by 4 bases and J by 3 bases, 4 bases remained unmatched. The CDR3 has 16 residues. Germline values: CDR1 LGHNA, CDR2 YSLEER. The CDR3 spells CASSPGTSGDTGELFF. The CDR3 nucleotides are TGCGCCAGCAGCCCGGGGACTAGCGGAGACACCGGGGAGCTGTTTTTT.

This clonotype appeared a few times. V gene TRBV20-1 combines with J gene TRBJ2-7; 8 bases map to TRBD2. The junction had 6 bases not matched to a gene; V was cut back by 7 bases and J by 1 base. Germline V gene sequence: CDR1 DFQATT, CDR2 SNEGSKA (reference sequence). The CDR3 has 13 residues. CDR3 loop: CSVNSGASYEQYF. In DNA, the CDR3 is TGCAGTGTTAATAGCGGGGCATCCTACGAGCAGTACTTC.

There are a few counts of this clonotype. The J gene is TRBJ2-2, the V gene TRBV6-1, with D possibly being TRBD1 (5 bases). Germline V lookup: CDR1 MNHNS, CDR2 SASEGT. V was cut by 7 bases and J by 6 bases, with 15 bases left in between. The CDR3 runs to 14 residues. The CDR3 spells CASKKTVEAGELFF. The CDR3 region has the DNA TGTGCCAGCAAAAAGACAGTTGAGGCCGGGGAGCTGTTTTTT.

This clonotype was picked up many times. The rearrangement links TRBV27 to TRBJ2-5, with 7 nucleotides matching TRBD1. Germline V gene data show CDR1 as MNHEY and CDR2 as SMNVEV (reference sequence). J gave up 2 bases and V 5 bases, and 5 bases lay outside the gene matches. The CDR3 runs to 14 residues. For the CDR3, the DNA is TGTGCCAGCAGTCGACAGGGCTCTCAAGAGACCCAGTACTTC. Encoded protein: CASSRQGSQETQYF.

The gene calls are TRBV29-1 and TRBJ2-2; D is tentatively TRBD1 or TRBD2 (5 bases each). The CDR3 is made up of 14 amino acids. Trimming stripped 6 bases from V and 8 bases from J, with 19 bases between. In germline, CDR1 is SQVTM, CDR2 ANQGSEA. CDR3 coding DNA: TGCAGCGTCCTACTCGTCTCGAGGGGTGGGGAGCTGTTTTTT. It is translated as CSVLLVSRGGELFF.

There are a few counts of this clonotype. The J gene is TRBJ2-7, the V gene TRBV10-2; perhaps TRBD1 as D (5 bases). Trimming took 6 bases from V and 4 from J, leaving 10 bases between them. The CDR3 consists of 12 residues. Germline V gene data show CDR1 as WSHSY and CDR2 as SAAADI. This CDR3 reads CASRDKDYEQYF. CDR3 nucleotide sequence: TGCGCCAGCAGGGACAAAGATTACGAGCAGTACTTC.

This rearrangement joins TRBV11-2 to TRBJ2-1; TRBD2 aligns across 11 bases. The CDR3 loop spans 15 amino acids. V lost 0 bases and J lost 12; bases outside the gene matches: 7. Germline V gene sequence: CDR1 SGHAT, CDR2 FQNNGV. The CDR3 here is CASSLDPLAGGWQFF. CDR3 nucleotide sequence: TGTGCCAGCAGCTTAGATCCCCTAGCGGGAGGTTGGCAGTTCTTC.

This clonotype showed up many times. The chain uses TRBV5-1 and TRBJ2-7; 7 nucleotides align to TRBD1. V lost 5 bases and J lost 3; bases outside the gene matches: 8. The CDR3 is made up of 14 amino acids. Germline loops: CDR1 SGHRS, CDR2 YFSETQ. The DNA for the CDR3 is TGCGCCAGCAGACGGACAGGAGTTGGCTACGAGCAGTACTTC. Encoded protein: CASRRTGVGYEQYF. Supplemented by reference TRBV5-1 and TRBJ2-7, the full variable domain reads KAGVTQTPRYLIKTRGQQVTLSCSPISGHRSVSWYQQTPGQGLQFLFEYFSETQRNKGNFPGRFSGRQFSNSRSEMNVSTLELGDSALYLCASRRTGVGYEQYFGPGTRLTVT.

J is TRBJ1-1 and V is TRBV10-3; D possibly corresponds to TRBD1 (5 bases). V dropped 10 bases and J dropped 2 bases, with 20 bases sitting between them. The V gene's germline CDR1 is ENHRY and CDR2 SYGVKD. CDR3 length equals 15 residues. The CDR3 protein is CATGDLGPTNTEAFF. In DNA, the CDR3 is TGTGCCACGGGGGATCTCGGGCCAACAAACACTGAAGCTTTCTTT.

There are a few counts of this clonotype. The chain carries TRBV7-2 and TRBJ1-6; a possible D gene is TRBD1 (6 bases). From germline, CDR1 is SGHTA and CDR2 FQGNSA. V was cut by 3 bases and J by 6 bases, with 18 bases left in between. The CDR3 is made up of 17 amino acids. The CDR3 region has the DNA TGTGCCAGCAGCTTCAGGGGTGTAGAGTATAGTAATTCACCCCTCCACTTT. Amino acid sequence: CASSFRGVEYSNSPLHF.

V is TRBV27 and J is TRBJ1-5, with 12 bases matching TRBD1. The V segment lost 4 bases and the J segment 1 base; nucleotides outside the gene matches: 5. The CDR3 runs 17 residues. CDR1 is MNHEY and CDR2 is SMNVEV in the germline V gene (reference sequence). The CDR3 coding sequence is TGTGCCAGCAGTTCGGGACAGGGGGCCTTCAGCAATCAGCCCCAGCATTTT. Translation gives CASSSGQGAFSNQPQHF.

The genes are TRBV5-1 and TRBJ2-3, with a weak D call TRBD2 (5 bases). Trimming stripped 0 bases from V and 4 bases from J, with 9 bases between. Germline V gene sequence: CDR1 SGHRS, CDR2 YFSETQ. There are 14 residues in the CDR3. This CDR3 is CASSLAGKADTQYF. The CDR3 region has the DNA TGCGCCAGCAGCTTGGCGGGAAAGGCAGATACGCAGTATTTT.

The rearrangement links TRBV28 to TRBJ1-2; 9 bases fit TRBD1. The CDR3 runs to 16 residues. V dropped 5 bases and J dropped 3; count of bases not matched to a gene: 10. Germline CDR1 reads MDHEN; CDR2 reads SYDVKM. The CDR3 bases are TGTGCCAGCAGTATCAACTGGGACAGGGTCGACTATGGCTACACCTTC. Residues: CASSINWDRVDYGYTF.

This clonotype was seen repeatedly, ten times or more. The chain links TRBV12-3 or TRBV12-4 to TRBJ2-2, with D possibly being TRBD1 or TRBD2 (5 bases each). V was pared by 3 bases and J by 1 base, with 12 bases between. The CDR3 length is 16 residues. The CDR3 nucleotides are TGTGCCAGCAGTTTCCAGACAGAGGGGAACACCGGGGAGCTGTTTTTT. Translation: CASSFQTEGNTGELFF.